The 30 T cell receptor beta chains reported below all come from one sample, sequenced in a study of blood T cell repertoires in COVID-19. The method was immunoSEQ multiplex PCR; TCRdb's version includes in-frame clones alone and lacks a portion of them. Of around 150,000 clones listed, more than 75% are singletons. Source material: peripheral blood. These receptor sequences come from a man aged 70-80 years with acute or convalescent COVID-19.

This chain connects TRBV29-1 to TRBJ1-2, with 7 bases fitting TRBD1. The CDR3 contains 13 residues. Trimming took 5 bases from V and 5 from J; bases not matched to a gene: 8. Germline V CDR1 and CDR2: SQVTM, ANQGSEA. The CDR3 spells CSVSTGEGYGYTF. Here the CDR3 DNA reads TGCAGCGTTAGCACAGGGGAAGGATATGGCTACACCTTC.

The V and J genes are TRBV3-1 (or the pseudogene TRBV3-2) and TRBJ1-6; possibly TRBD1 for D (6 bases). Germline loops: CDR1 LGHDT, CDR2 YNNKEL (reference sequence). The CDR3 consists of 16 residues. V was clipped by 1 base and J by 7 bases, with 14 bases between them. DNA for the CDR3: TGTGCCAGCAGCCAAGTCACAGGGAAGTACAATTCACCCCTCCACTTT. It codes for CASSQVTGKYNSPLHF.

This clone was picked up many times. The rearrangement joins TRBV7-9 to TRBJ2-1; the match to TRBD2 covers 14 bases. The trim removed 3 bases at V and 10 bases at J, leaving 5 bases unmatched. Germline V gene lookup returns CDR1 SEHNR and CDR2 FQNEAQ (reference sequence). The CDR3 spans 15 residues. CDR3 loop: CASSLRTSGRHEQFF. CDR3 sequence (DNA): TGTGCCAGCAGCTTGAGGACTAGCGGGAGGCACGAGCAGTTCTTC.

The V and J genes are TRBV19 and TRBJ2-1; the match to TRBD1 covers 8 bases. The CDR3 totals 14 residues. Germline CDR1 reads LNHDA; CDR2 reads SQIVND (reference sequence). V dropped 6 bases and J dropped 8; count of bases not matched to a gene: 9. The CDR3 nucleotides read TGTGCCAGTAGCTACGGACAGGGTGGCCATGAGCAGTTCTTC. It translates to CASSYGQGGHEQFF.

This chain joins TRBV7-3 and TRBJ2-7; maybe TRBD1 (5 bases). The length of the CDR3 is 13 residues. Trimming shortened V by 3 bases and J by 3 bases, and 9 bases separated the two germline ends. Germline V gene sequence: CDR1 SGHTA, CDR2 FQGTGA. The CDR3: CASSFDRFYEQYF. The DNA for the CDR3 is TGTGCCAGCAGCTTTGACAGATTCTACGAGCAGTACTTC.

V and J are TRBV30 and TRBJ1-2; D unclear. V was cut by 3 bases and J by 4 bases, with 12 bases left in between. Germline V gives CDR1 GTSNPN, CDR2 SVGIG (reference sequence). This CDR3 has 13 residues. CDR3 coding DNA: TGTGCCTGGAGGCAGGAGGCCCTCTATGGCTACACCTTC. Protein: CAWRQEALYGYTF.

The table lists this clone with a count of one. The chain joins TRBV6-6 to TRBJ2-7, with D possibly matching TRBD1 (6 bases). V was clipped by 6 bases and J by 2 bases, with 14 bases between them. The germline V gene encodes CDR1 MNHNY and CDR2 SVGAGI (reference sequence). This CDR3 comprises 14 residues. The CDR3 spells CASRPGTLTYEQYF. The CDR3 DNA sequence: TGTGCCAGCAGGCCCGGGACACTTACCTACGAGCAGTACTTC.

The chain has TRBV28 and TRBJ2-7; 9 nucleotides agree with TRBD1. The CDR3 consists of 14 residues. The germline V gene has CDR1 MDHEN and CDR2 SYDVKM. With V trimmed by 6 bases and J by 4 bases, 7 bases remained unmatched. The DNA of the CDR3 is TGTGCCAGCAGGGAACAGGGGGCTGGATACGAGCAGTACTTC. Amino acids: CASREQGAGYEQYF. Using reference TRBV28 and TRBJ2-7 for the parts outside the CDR3, the full variable domain is DVKVTQSSRYLVKRTGEKVFLECVQDMDHENMFWYRQDPGLGLRLIYFSYDVKMKEKGDIPEGYSVSREKKERFSLILESASTNQTSMYLCASREQGAGYEQYFGPGTRLTVT.

The chain has TRBV7-8 and TRBJ1-1, with D possibly TRBD1 on 5 matching bases. Germline CDR1 and CDR2: SGHVS and FQNEAQ. V lost 5 bases and J lost 7, with 20 bases in between. The CDR3 extends over 15 amino acids. This CDR3 is CASSPSQGLRDEAFF. The CDR3 DNA reads TGTGCCAGCAGCCCTAGTCAGGGTCTGCGGGATGAAGCTTTCTTT.

V is TRBV11-2 and J is TRBJ2-1; 7 nucleotides line up with TRBD1. After removal of 5 bases from V and 1 base from J, the junction contained 5 bases not matched to a gene. The germline gives CDR1 SGHAT, CDR2 FQNNGV. The CDR3 contains 15 residues. The CDR3 region is CASSAQDRSYNEQFF. The DNA for the CDR3 is TGTGCCAGCAGCGCTCAGGACAGGTCCTACAATGAGCAGTTCTTC.

This clone was found a few times. The chain carries TRBV9 and TRBJ2-3; the D gene is possibly TRBD2 (6 bases). The CDR3 totals 13 residues. Trimming cost V 3 bases and J 6 bases, with 11 bases left between them. Germline V gene sequence: CDR1 SGDLS, CDR2 YYNGEE. In DNA form, the CDR3 reads TGTGCCAGCAGCGGGGGGGACGGCGATACGCAGTATTTT. Protein sequence: CASSGGDGDTQYF.

This clone was seen a single time. This chain uses TRBV4-2 with TRBJ2-3; 8 nucleotides match TRBD2. With 4 bases clipped from V and 2 bases from J, the junction kept 5 bases outside the gene matches. The CDR3 totals 15 residues. The germline V gene encodes CDR1 LGHNA and CDR2 YNFKEQ. CDR3 DNA: TGTGCCAGCAGCCCTACTAGCGGAAACACAGATACGCAGTATTTT. Residues: CASSPTSGNTDTQYF.

As regards this clone: A junction end diverges from the germline sequence, so it may reflect a read error. This chain connects TRBV7-7 to TRBJ2-1; 7 positions match TRBD2. CDR1 SSHAT and CDR2 FNYEAQ come from the germline V gene (reference sequence). CDR3 length: 14 residues. CDR3 in DNA: TGTGCTAGCAGCCCCCCCACGGGGGGCAATGAGCAGTTCTTC. Protein product: CASSPPTGGNEQFF. The full variable domain, completed using reference TRBV7-7 and TRBJ2-1, is GAGVSQSPRYKVTKRGQDVTLRCDPISSHATLYWYQQALGQGPEFLTYFNYEAQPDKSGLPSDRFSAERPEGSISTLTIQRTEQRDSAMYRCASSPPTGGNEQFFGPGTRLTVL.

The chain uses TRBV19 and TRBJ1-5; tentative D call: TRBD1 (5 bases). V lost 3 bases to trimming and J lost 2 bases, with 8 bases between them. The CDR3 runs to 14 residues. Per germline, CDR1 LNHDA and CDR2 SQIVND (reference sequence). The CDR3 region has the DNA TGTGCCAGTAGTATTTTACAGGGCAATCAGCCCCAGCATTTT. Encoded protein: CASSILQGNQPQHF.

The chain carries TRBV24-1 and TRBJ1-2, with TRBD1 matching 9 bases. Germline V gene data show CDR1 as KGHDR and CDR2 as SFDVKD. The junction had 3 bases not matched to a gene; V was cut back by 3 bases and J by 2 bases. The CDR3 is 15 residues long. The CDR3 sequence is CATSDRTGANYGYTF. CDR3 nucleotides: TGTGCCACCAGTGATCGGACAGGGGCCAACTATGGCTACACCTTC.

The chain uses TRBV6-5 and TRBJ2-1; possibly TRBD2 for D (7 bases). V was shortened by 6 bases and J by 1 base, with 13 bases between the two germline ends. Germline-derived CDR1 and CDR2 are MNHEY and SVGAGI. The CDR3 is made up of 15 amino acids. The CDR3 DNA sequence: TGTGCCAGCAGGGGGGGGCGGAGTTCCTACAATGAGCAGTTCTTC. Its protein is CASRGGRSSYNEQFF.

This clone has only one observation. The gene calls are TRBV28 and TRBJ2-3, with 7 bases aligning to TRBD2. The V segment lost 6 bases and the J segment 0 bases; nucleotides outside the gene matches: 9. CDR3 length: 16 amino acids. Germline V gene data show CDR1 as MDHEN and CDR2 as SYDVKM. The CDR3 bases are TGTGCCAGCAGCCAAGTCCTAGCGGCCAGCACAGATACGCAGTATTTT. It codes for CASSQVLAASTDTQYF.

The chain joins TRBV5-1 to TRBJ2-2; TRBD1 matches 9 bases. Germline CDR1 and CDR2: SGHRS and YFSETQ. Germline trimming cut 4 bases from V and 6 bases from J; bases unmatched to any gene: 7. The CDR3 sequence is 15 residues long. CDR3 nucleotides: TGCGCCAGCAGCCTCGACAGGGGGTCTGCCGGGGAGCTGTTTTTT. This sequence encodes CASSLDRGSAGELFF.

This clone showed up just a few times. The V and J genes are TRBV6-5 and TRBJ2-7; possibly TRBD1 for D (6 bases). Trimming took 6 bases from V and 3 from J, leaving 9 bases between them. Germline V gene data show CDR1 as MNHEY and CDR2 as SVGAGI. The CDR3 sequence is 12 residues long. For the CDR3, the DNA is TGTGCCAGCAGCAGGGACAACTACGAGCAGTACTTC. Its protein is CASSRDNYEQYF.

V gene TRBV6-1 combines with J gene TRBJ2-3; TRBD2 is a possible D gene (6 bases). V lost 4 bases and J lost 2, with 22 bases in between. This CDR3 is built from 18 residues. Germline CDR1 reads MNHNS; CDR2 reads SASEGT. CDR3 region: CASSGMAGQGGSTDTQYF. The CDR3 DNA sequence: TGTGCCAGCAGTGGAATGGCCGGGCAGGGAGGCTCCACAGATACGCAGTATTTT.

The gene calls are TRBV6-1 and TRBJ1-2, with D maybe TRBD1 (5 bases). CDR1 and CDR2 (germline): MNHNS, SASEGT. The length of the CDR3 is 14 residues. Trimming removed 2 bases from V and 8 bases from J, with 15 bases in between. The CDR3 DNA is TGTGCCAGCAGTGAATGGCAGTCAGGGAAAGGCTACACCTTC. This codes for CASSEWQSGKGYTF.

This chain joins TRBV5-6 and TRBJ1-5; tentatively, D is TRBD1 (5 bases). Between the trimmed V and J ends, which lost 2 bases and 3 bases, there was a span of 9 bases. The V gene's germline CDR1 is SGHDT and CDR2 YYEEEE. This CDR3 has 14 residues. DNA of the CDR3: TGTGCCAGCAGCTTCTCAGGGCCCAATCAGCCCCAGCATTTT. It specifies CASSFSGPNQPQHF.

The V gene is TRBV7-8, the J gene TRBJ2-1, with TRBD1 matching over 12 bases. The CDR3 runs to 15 residues. CDR1 SGHVS and CDR2 FQNEAQ come from the germline V gene. With 6 bases clipped from V and 9 bases from J, the junction kept 9 bases outside the gene matches. CDR3 sequence (DNA): TGTGCCAGCAGGGCCCCTGGGACAGGGGGCTCTGAGCAGTTCTTC. It specifies CASRAPGTGGSEQFF. Full variable domain (outside the CDR3, taken from reference TRBV7-8 and TRBJ2-1): GAGVSQSPRYKVAKRGQDVALRCDPISGHVSLFWYQQALGQGPEFLTYFQNEAQLDKSGLPSDRFFAERPEGSVSTLKIQRTQQEDSAVYLCASRAPGTGGSEQFFGPGTRLTVL.

The J gene is TRBJ2-1, the V gene TRBV4-2; 10 positions match TRBD2. The germline V gene has CDR1 LGHNA and CDR2 YNFKEQ. CDR3 length: 20 amino acids. J was trimmed by 0 bases and V by 4 bases; bases with no gene match: 15. The CDR3: CASSRTAPGTSASSYNEQFF. DNA of the CDR3: TGTGCCAGCAGCCGTACTGCCCCGGGGACTAGCGCTAGCTCCTACAATGAGCAGTTCTTC.

The chain recombines TRBV19 with TRBJ2-5; D is undetermined. Trimming took 1 base from V and 4 from J, leaving 13 bases between them. This CDR3 has 15 residues. Germline V gene lookup returns CDR1 LNHDA and CDR2 SQIVND (reference sequence). The CDR3 region has the DNA TGTGCCAGTAGTATAGTAGGCGACTTCAGAGAGACCCAGTACTTC. Its protein product is CASSIVGDFRETQYF.

This chain links TRBV7-2 with TRBJ2-3, with TRBD1 as a possible D gene (6 bases). The CDR3 loop spans 14 amino acids. The V end lost 1 base, the J end lost 4 bases, and 9 bases lay between the germline ends. CDR1 SGHTA and CDR2 FQGNSA come from the germline V gene. CDR3: CASSLGGGPDTQYF. The CDR3 bases are TGTGCCAGCAGCTTAGGAGGGGGTCCAGATACGCAGTATTTT.

The genes are TRBV3-1 (or the pseudogene TRBV3-2) and TRBJ2-7; D might be TRBD1 (6 bases). CDR3 length: 15 amino acids. CDR1 is LGHDT and CDR2 is YNNKEL in the germline V gene (reference sequence). V lost 2 bases, J lost 3 bases, and 14 bases lay in between. CDR3 bases: TGTGCCAGCAGCCAACCCAGGGGAGTGATCTACGAGCAGTACTTC. Translation: CASSQPRGVIYEQYF.

This rearrangement joins TRBV5-3 to TRBJ2-7; perhaps TRBD1 as D (5 bases). TRBV5-3 is filed as an ORF, its function uncertain. Trimming shortened V by 4 bases and J by 5 bases, and 19 bases separated the two germline ends. CDR3 length equals 15 residues. The CDR3 spells CARSPPAGCQDEQYF. The CDR3 DNA reads TGTGCCAGAAGCCCCCCGGCAGGGTGTCAGGACGAGCAGTACTTC.

The V gene is TRBV23-1, the J gene TRBJ1-1; maybe TRBD1 (5 bases). TRBV23-1 has ORF status, its function being uncertain. The CDR3 totals 15 residues. The ends were cut back, 7 bases at V and 8 bases at J, with 23 bases in the middle. Here the CDR3 DNA reads TGCGCCAGCACTCTAGGGAGCGGGTCCCGGGGGGAAGCTTTCTTT. Its protein is CASTLGSGSRGEAFF.

The chain is built from TRBV6-5 and TRBJ1-6, with D uncertain. There are 13 residues in the CDR3. Germline lookup yields CDR1 MNHEY and CDR2 SVGAGI. Deletions cut 7 bases from V and 12 bases from J, with 16 bases between. CDR3 sequence reads: CASTPEGRGPLHF. The DNA of the CDR3 is TGTGCCAGCACTCCGGAGGGTCGAGGACCCCTCCACTTT.